This TCR beta chain was sequenced in a study of somatic mutations in cytotoxic T cells in rheumatoid arthritis (dated by TCRdb to the late 2010s). As for the study more broadly: Some T-cell populations stained with V beta antibodies were sorted by flow on a FACSAria II or Sony SH800 to nearly 100% purity, with sorted V beta1+ cells additionally subjected to TCRB sequencing. The study asked whether expanded CD8+ T-cell clones in newly diagnosed, untreated rheumatoid arthritis carry somatic mutations, and used TCRB deep sequencing to characterize clonality. Patient and control groups had essentially identical median ages. TCRB deep sequencing was performed for approximately 60 rheumatoid arthritis patients and 15 to 20 healthy controls.

In the germline V gene (reference sequence), CDR1 corresponds to PRHDT and CDR2 to FYEKMQ. At the junction V is shortened by 1 base and J by 4 bases, with 11 bases in between. From the cysteine up to the phenylalanine, the CDR3 has a length of 14 residues. Solely the CDR3 DNA is kept, with 42 bases framed from the first base. Genomic DNA underwent TCRB CDR3 sequencing using the immunoSEQ assay. Regarding the original processing steps: The analyses included only productive TCRB rearrangements. Defining a clone by its unique TCRB CDR3 sequence, the study calculated clonality as a productive clonality index derived from Shannon entropy. The template counts of each clone relative to the total templates per sample were used to calculate repertoire overlap between two samples. V-gene usage measured by flow cytometry correlated with TCRB sequencing V-gene usage, with a Spearman r of 0.6 to 0.65. What TCRdb holds here is the immuneACCESS table cut down to in-frame rearrangements. Part of the clones is not present; checked against another copy, under half of the missing clones reflect an unresolved V gene, and the others are unexplained. Clone size and V and J calls were adopted from that table, with D and trimming inferred from the DNA. The sample table holds some 40,000 clones, of which approximately 84% were seen once. The ten largest clones add up to roughly 3.1% of the sample.

With respect to this clone: Its antigen target is currently unknown. The input lacks base qualities; no much larger clone sits a single base away.

With a median age of approximately 56 years (range about 21-75) and around 60% female, the healthy controls consisted of about 20 blood donors whose buffy coats were used. Flow cytometry confirmed the purity of CD4+ and CD8+ cells that had been isolated by positive magnetic bead selection on an AutoMACS. Peripheral blood mononuclear cells were isolated by Ficoll-Paque PLUS density gradient separation. Using Nucleospin Tissue or Tissue XS kits, DNA was extracted from CD4-enriched, CD8-enriched or PBMC samples, with quantification by a Qubit 2.0 fluorometer. Study-wide conclusions, independent of this receptor: The slight TRBV07 underrepresentation in patients was not adjusted for multiple comparisons. Several identical CD8+ TCRB sequences were found in both blood and synovial fluid, and in about an eighth of the roughly 60 patients the largest CD8+ clone exceeded 20% of CD8+ cells. CD8+ clonality increased with age in patients (Spearman r ≈ 0.5) but not in healthy controls. Rheumatoid arthritis patients and age-matched healthy controls did not significantly differ in CD8+ T-cell clonality. The expanded CD8+ clones had unknown antigen targets, and not appearing in virus-specific databases did not rule out that they were virus-specific.

This sequence originates from a man in his forties in good health. The sequence joins TRBV13 to TRBJ2-7, with the D gene not clear enough to name. Sequenced sample: CD8+ T cells sorted from blood. The CDR3 reads as follows: CASSLEADLYEQYF. The sequence in DNA is TGTGCCAGCAGCTTAGAGGCCGACTTATACGAGCAGTACTTC. The CDR3 plus the reference TRBV13 and TRBJ2-7 genes for the other parts give the full variable domain: AAGVIQSPRHLIKEKRETATLKCYPIPRHDTVYWYQQGPGQDPQFLISFYEKMQSDKGSIPDRFSAQQFSDYHSELNMSSLELGDSALYFCASSLEADLYEQYFGPGTRLTVT.